These 16 T cell receptor beta chains were all obtained from the same sample, sequenced in a study of CD8 T cells in ankylosing spondylitis. TCRdb re-called the 5' RACE reads with MiXCR, one entry per CDR3 protein. This table holds approximately 350,000 distinct CDR3 sequences, roughly 20% found once. Material for sequencing was blood, either unsorted or a sorted T cell fraction (not recorded which). The origin of the receptors is a male donor with ankylosing spondylitis or in good health (not recorded which).

The rearrangement uses TRBV10-3 and TRBJ1-2, with 9 bases lining up with TRBD1. The CDR3 has 15 amino acids. Unmatched junction bases numbered 6, after V lost 3 bases and J lost 4 bases. Germline V gene lookup returns CDR1 ENHRY and CDR2 SYGVKD. This chain's CDR3 is CAISDGQGFGYGYTF. For the CDR3, the DNA is TGTGCCATCAGTGACGGACAGGGGTTTGGCTATGGCTACACCTTC.

This clonotype appeared a few times. Here the CDR3 reads CASGLVLAGTGELFF. CDR3 nucleotide sequence: TGTGCTAGTGGTTTGGTTCTAGCAGGCACCGGGGAGCTGTTTTTT. This chain connects TRBV12-5 to TRBJ2-2; possibly TRBD2 for D (5 bases). Germline CDR1 LGHNT, CDR2 FRNRAP. The germline V and J ends were trimmed by 0 bases and 4 bases, with 9 bases remaining between them. The CDR3 length is 15 residues.

J is TRBJ2-5 and V is TRBV29-1; maybe TRBD1 (6 bases). Germline V gives CDR1 SQVTM, CDR2 ANQGSEA. The V end was cut by 5 bases, the J end by 6 bases, with 16 bases between. There are 13 residues in the CDR3. The CDR3 reads CSVRTEDSKTQYF. CDR3 nucleotide sequence: TGCAGCGTTCGGACAGAAGATAGTAAGACCCAGTACTTC.

The chain is built from TRBV4-1 and TRBJ2-2, with 7 bases identical to TRBD1. Germline V CDR1 and CDR2: MGHRA, YSYEKL. The V gene end was trimmed by 7 bases and the J gene end by 4 bases; junction bases not matched to a gene: 6. This CDR3 has 14 amino acids. CDR3 sequence reads: CASTQGVGTGELFF. The CDR3 DNA reads TGCGCCAGCACCCAGGGGGTGGGCACCGGGGAGCTGTTTTTT.

This clonotype appeared a few times. The J gene is TRBJ1-2, the V gene TRBV29-1; D unclear. Deletions cut 0 bases from V and 0 bases from J, with 5 bases between. The CDR3 has 13 residues. CDR1 and CDR2 (germline): SQVTM, ANQGSEA. CDR3 region: CSVEDLANYGYTF. The CDR3 DNA is TGCAGCGTTGAAGATTTGGCTAACTATGGCTACACCTTC.

This clonotype was observed a handful of times. V usage is TRBV20-1 and J usage is TRBJ1-1; perhaps TRBD1 as D (5 bases). Trimming took off 4 bases at V and 4 bases at J, with 16 bases between the two ends. The germline gives CDR1 DFQATT, CDR2 SNEGSKA (reference sequence). CDR3 length: 14 amino acids. The DNA of the CDR3 is TGCAGTGCTAAAGTGCCGGGGCAATTCACTGAAGCTTTCTTT. Protein sequence: CSAKVPGQFTEAFF.

This sequence joins TRBV29-1 and TRBJ1-3; 8 bases match TRBD1. CDR1 SQVTM and CDR2 ANQGSEA come from the germline V gene. The CDR3 length is 16 residues. V was pared by 0 bases and J by 2 bases, with 6 bases of the junction left unmatched. CDR3 region: CSVEDPMDRAGNTIYF. DNA for the CDR3: TGCAGCGTTGAAGATCCCATGGACAGGGCTGGAAACACCATATATTTT.

The V gene is TRBV2, the J gene TRBJ2-5; tentatively, D is TRBD2 (6 bases). Trimming stripped 7 bases from V and 0 bases from J, with 15 bases between. The CDR3 length is 15 residues. Germline V CDR1 and CDR2: SNHLY, FYNNEI. The CDR3 DNA is TGTGCCAGCACCCCGAGGGAGGAGTACCAAGAGACCCAGTACTTC. Its protein is CASTPREEYQETQYF.

In its sample, this clonotype was seen a few times. The rearrangement links TRBV20-1 to TRBJ2-1; no clear D gene. Trimming left V 4 bases short and J 0 bases short, with 10 bases between. The length of the CDR3 is 14 residues. From germline, CDR1 is DFQATT and CDR2 SNEGSKA (reference sequence). CDR3 region: CSAISEYSYNEQFF. The CDR3 DNA reads as TGCAGTGCTATCTCCGAGTACTCCTACAATGAGCAGTTCTTC.

The V call is TRBV20-1, the J call TRBJ2-5, with TRBD2 matching 7 bases. Per the germline V gene, CDR1 is DFQATT and CDR2 is SNEGSKA (reference sequence). With 3 bases clipped from V and 4 bases from J, the junction kept 14 bases outside the gene matches. The CDR3 spans 16 residues. CDR3 sequence: CSARASGDPRGETQYF. The CDR3 nucleotides read TGCAGTGCTAGGGCTAGCGGCGACCCTCGGGGAGAGACCCAGTACTTC.

The chain is built from TRBV15 and TRBJ1-2, with 7 bases aligning to TRBD1. The CDR3 is 13 amino acids. Per the germline V gene, CDR1 is LNHNV and CDR2 is YYDKDF (reference sequence). Germline trimming cut 2 bases from V and 6 bases from J; bases unmatched to any gene: 3. The DNA for the CDR3 is TGTGCCACCAGCAGAACAACAGGGGATGGCTACACCTTC. Amino acids: CATSRTTGDGYTF.

The chain is built from TRBV27 and TRBJ2-2; TRBD2 might be the D (5 bases). The germline gives CDR1 MNHEY, CDR2 SMNVEV (reference sequence). There are 14 residues in the CDR3. The germline V and J ends were trimmed by 6 bases and 1 base, with 9 bases remaining between them. CDR3 residues: CASSWGENTGELFF. The DNA of the CDR3 is TGTGCCAGCAGCTGGGGAGAGAACACCGGGGAGCTGTTTTTT.

This clonotype has just a few counts. The CDR3 sequence is CATSEGGLAGVDPSPDTQYF. Written as DNA, the CDR3 is TGTGCCACCAGTGAGGGGGGACTAGCGGGGGTGGACCCTAGCCCAGATACGCAGTATTTT. This chain joins TRBV24-1 and TRBJ2-3, with TRBD2 matching over 14 bases. V lost 4 bases and J lost 4; bases outside the gene matches: 15. This CDR3 has 20 amino acids. CDR1 and CDR2 from the germline V gene are KGHDR and SFDVKD.

This clonotype was observed a handful of times. The J gene is TRBJ2-3, the V gene TRBV6-1; 13 bases are shared with TRBD2. Germline V gene sequence: CDR1 MNHNS, CDR2 SASEGT. The V segment lost 6 bases and the J segment 15 bases; nucleotides outside the gene matches: 9. This CDR3 has 13 residues. The DNA for the CDR3 is TGTGCCAGCAGCCTCCGACTAGCGGGGGGCCAATATTTT. It codes for CASSLRLAGGQYF.

This clonotype occurred once. The genes are TRBV27 and TRBJ2-7; 8 bases are a match to TRBD1. CDR3 length: 15 residues. Germline CDR1 and CDR2: MNHEY and SMNVEV (reference sequence). V lost 4 bases to trimming and J lost 4 bases; unmatched junction nucleotides: 9. The CDR3 sequence: CASSSNRGSGYEQYF. The CDR3 DNA sequence: TGTGCCAGCAGTTCCAACAGGGGGTCAGGTTACGAGCAGTACTTC.

This chain connects TRBV6-5 to TRBJ2-3; D ambiguous. V shed 0 bases and J shed 0 bases, with 13 bases lying between them. The CDR3 covers 17 residues. Germline CDR1 MNHEY, CDR2 SVGAGI. DNA for the CDR3: TGTGCCAGCAGTTACTCTATCTATGGGTTGAGCACAGATACGCAGTATTTT. Its translation is CASSYSIYGLSTDTQYF.